This T cell receptor (beta chain) derives from a study of prognosis after radiotherapy for stage I lung cancer. Turning to the study itself: The patients, all with stage I non-small cell lung cancer, were enrolled between April 2018 and January 2019. No patients got concurrent therapy with stereotactic body radiotherapy. Study-wide findings and caveats: Patients who developed distant metastases had lower Shannon entropy after stereotactic body radiation therapy.

With two-round multiplex PCR, TCR beta CDR3 sequences were amplified from genomic DNA. First-round PCR employed TRBV- and TRBJ-specific primers for each gene. TCRdb ran MiXCR on the multiplex PCR reads and lists one entry per CDR3 protein. Among approximately 30,000 distinct CDR3 sequences listed, around 31% were seen once. On two occasions, one at each of two time points, around 6 milliliters of peripheral blood were drawn. This CDR3 comprises 12 residues. The V gene lost 6 bases and the J gene lost 9 bases, with 12 bases spanning the gap. CDR1 LNHNV and CDR2 YYDKDF come from the germline V gene (reference sequence). Only a few counts were recorded for this clonotype. Its antigen is as yet unknown.

The chain couples TRBV15 to TRBJ2-1; D is unresolved. This receptor was obtained from a donor over 45 with non-small cell lung cancer. The starting material was PBMCs, obtained before or after stereotactic body radiation therapy (not recorded which). CDR3 sequence: CATRAGFSEQFF. CDR3 nucleotide sequence: TGTGCCACCAGAGCCGGGTTTAGTGAGCAGTTCTTC. Filled out from reference TRBV15 and TRBJ2-1, the complete variable domain reads DAMVIQNPRYQVTQFGKPVTLSCSQTLNHNVMYWYQQKSSQAPKLLFHYYDKDFNNEADTPDNFQSRRPNTSFCFLDIRSPGLGDTAMYLCATRAGFSEQFFGPGTRLTVL.